This T cell receptor beta chain was captured by sequencing in a study of blood T cell repertoires in COVID-19. The repertoire was sequenced with immunoSEQ multiplex PCR; TCRdb's copy has only in-frame clones and lacks some. The repertoire holds roughly 150,000 clones, with 80% as singletons. This sequence was found in a man aged 40-49 years who had recovered from COVID-19. Sequencing was carried out using PBMCs or T cells enriched from blood (not recorded which).

The CDR3 sequence is CASSLGSDGYTF. In DNA, the CDR3 is TGTGCCAGCAGTTTGGGCTCTGATGGCTACACCTTC. The rearrangement joins TRBV12-3 or TRBV12-4 to TRBJ1-2; D not certain. The CDR3 contains 12 residues. Trimming left V 3 bases short and J 6 bases short, with 8 bases between.